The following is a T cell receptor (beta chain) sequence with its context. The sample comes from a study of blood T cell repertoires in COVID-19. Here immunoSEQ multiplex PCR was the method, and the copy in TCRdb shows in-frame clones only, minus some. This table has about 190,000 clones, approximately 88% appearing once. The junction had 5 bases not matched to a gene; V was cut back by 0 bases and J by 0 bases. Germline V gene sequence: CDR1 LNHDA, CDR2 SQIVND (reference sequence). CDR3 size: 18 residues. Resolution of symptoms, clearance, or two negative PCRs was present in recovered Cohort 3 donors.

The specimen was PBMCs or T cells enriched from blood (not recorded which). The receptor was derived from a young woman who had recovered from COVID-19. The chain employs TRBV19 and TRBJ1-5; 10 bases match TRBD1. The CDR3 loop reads CASSIDQGQGYSNQPQHF. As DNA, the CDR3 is TGTGCCAGTAGTATAGATCAGGGACAGGGGTATAGCAATCAGCCCCAGCATTTT. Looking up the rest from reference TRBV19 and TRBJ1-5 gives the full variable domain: DGGITQSPKYLFRKEGQNVTLSCEQNLNHDAMYWYRQDPGQGLRLIYYSQIVNDFQKGDIAEGYSVSREKKESFPLTVTSAQKNPTAFYLCASSIDQGQGYSNQPQHFGDGTRLSIL.